The 10 T cell receptor beta chains listed next were all sequenced from one sample in a study of tumor and adjacent non-tumor tissue in lung cancer. No cell sorting was done before RNA was extracted from the tissue. A modified ARM-PCR protocol with three rounds of nested PCR amplified TCRbeta. TCRdb ran MiXCR on the multiplex PCR reads and lists one entry per CDR3 protein. Of some 84,000 distinct CDR3 sequences listed, more than 60% are singletons. The sample was lung tumor tissue. These receptors all come from a man in his 70s with non-small cell lung cancer.

Of note for this clonotype: The junction departs from germline at one end; a sequencing error may be responsible. V is TRBV4-2 and J is TRBJ2-5; possible D gene TRBD2, 7 bases. CDR3 length: 14 residues. Germline loops: CDR1 LGHNA, CDR2 YNFKEQ. In DNA form, the CDR3 reads TGTGCCAGCAGTCAAGTTAGGGGGGGAGAGACCCAGTACTTC. Translated: CASSQVRGGETQYF.

The sample holds many counts of this clonotype. The chain couples TRBV20-1 to TRBJ1-5; tentative D call: TRBD1 (6 bases). The CDR3 runs 13 residues. V lost 8 bases, J lost 2 bases, and 13 bases lay in between. Germline V gene sequence: CDR1 DFQATT, CDR2 SNEGSKA (reference sequence). DNA of the CDR3: TGCAGTCTCCTACGACAGGGCAATCAGCCCCAGCATTTT. It yields the protein CSLLRQGNQPQHF.

Comments on this clonotype: Because it lacks the conserved phenylalanine or tryptophan at the end, this CDR3 is likely a read error. CDR3 residues: CATSDYLGNEQFI. In DNA form, the CDR3 reads TGTGCCACCAGTGATTATCTGGGGAATGAGCAGTTCATC. This rearrangement joins TRBV24-1 to TRBJ2-1, with D uncertain. Germline V gene sequence: CDR1 KGHDR, CDR2 SFDVKD. Trimming stripped 2 bases from V and 7 bases from J, with 8 bases between. The CDR3 is made up of 13 amino acids.

About this clonotype itself: This may be a read error, as it is one base from a much larger clone. V usage is TRBV28 and J usage is TRBJ2-5; D unclear. Trimming pared 3 bases from V and 7 bases from J, leaving 6 bases between. The CDR3 contains 11 residues. Germline V gives CDR1 MDHEN, CDR2 SYDVKM. CDR3 bases: TGTGCCAGCAGTTTCAGAGCGACCCAGTACTTC. Translating gives CASSFRATQYF.

At least ten counts were recorded for this clonotype. The chain links TRBV6-1 to TRBJ2-6; D gene uncertain. Per germline, CDR1 MNHNS and CDR2 SASEGT. Trimming took off 6 bases at V and 4 bases at J, with 16 bases between the two ends. This CDR3 is built from 16 residues. The chain's CDR3 is CASSLSVGQGANVLTF. CDR3 sequence (DNA): TGTGCCAGCAGCCTATCAGTAGGGCAAGGGGCCAACGTCCTGACTTTC.

In regard to this clonotype: One base away lies a much larger clone, so this may be a sequencing read error. The chain carries TRBV12-3 or TRBV12-4 and TRBJ2-5; D is undetermined. This CDR3 region has 11 residues. The germline V and J ends were trimmed by 6 bases and 5 bases, with 7 bases remaining between them. Here the CDR3 reads CASRTLETQYF. CDR3 sequence (DNA): TGTGCCAGCAGGACCCTGGAGACCCAGTACTTC.

This clonotype came up a few times. Being one base from a much bigger clone, this may be a read error. V and J are TRBV4-1 and TRBJ2-1, with 8 positions matching TRBD2. This CDR3 has 15 residues. Trimming took 10 bases from V and 6 from J; bases not matched to a gene: 14. Germline values: CDR1 MGHRA, CDR2 YSYEKL. The CDR3 sequence: CAITALGLAGNEQFF. The CDR3 DNA reads as TGCGCCATCACGGCCCTAGGACTAGCTGGCAATGAGCAGTTCTTC.

Note on this clonotype: At one end the junction does not follow the germline gene, possibly because of a read error. The chain uses TRBV29-1 and TRBJ1-2; weak D call: TRBD1 (5 bases). Germline assignment: CDR1 SQVTM and CDR2 ANQGSEA. The CDR3 has 11 residues. CDR3 sequence reads: CSATVSYSYTF. The CDR3 nucleotides are TGCAGTGCGACAGTGAGCTATAGCTACACCTTC.

Notes on this clonotype: The junction and the germline gene differ at one end; a read error may be behind it. This chain connects TRBV6-1 to TRBJ2-1, with 7 bases fitting TRBD1. CDR1 is MNHNS, CDR2 SASEGT, per germline. CDR3 length: 16 amino acids. This chain's CDR3 is CTSNRSDRPPYNEQFF. In DNA form, the CDR3 reads TGTACCAGCAATAGGTCGGACAGGCCCCCCTACAATGAGCAGTTCTTC.

A word on this clonotype: The CDR3 carries no conserved terminal phenylalanine or tryptophan, so it likely arises from a read error. The chain employs TRBV6-5 and TRBJ1-6; D not resolved. The length of the CDR3 is 14 residues. Looked up from germline, CDR1 is MNHEY and CDR2 is SVGAGI. The V end lost 10 bases, the J end lost 7 bases, and 17 bases lay between the germline ends. CDR3 residues: CATYLTRENSPLHY. CDR3 DNA: TGTGCCACTTACTTGACAAGGGAAAATTCACCCCTCCACTAT.